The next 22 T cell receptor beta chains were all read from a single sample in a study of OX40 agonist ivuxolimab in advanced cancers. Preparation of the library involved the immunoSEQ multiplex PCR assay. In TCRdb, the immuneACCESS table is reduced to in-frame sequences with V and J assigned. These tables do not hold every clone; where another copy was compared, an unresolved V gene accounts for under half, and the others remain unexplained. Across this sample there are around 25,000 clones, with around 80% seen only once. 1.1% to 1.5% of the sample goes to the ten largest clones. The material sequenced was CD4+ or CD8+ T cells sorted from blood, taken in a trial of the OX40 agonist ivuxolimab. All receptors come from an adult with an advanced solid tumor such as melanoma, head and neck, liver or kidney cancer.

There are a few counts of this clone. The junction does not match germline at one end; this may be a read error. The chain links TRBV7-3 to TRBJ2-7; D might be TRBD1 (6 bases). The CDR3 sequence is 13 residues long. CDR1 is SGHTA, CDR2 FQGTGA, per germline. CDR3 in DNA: TGTGCCAGCAGGTTAACAGGGTCCTACGAGCAGTACTTC. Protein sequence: CASRLTGSYEQYF.

The CDR3 region has the DNA TGCGCCAGCAGTCACAGAAGGGGAATGATTCAGTGGAAGAGCACCAAAAACATTCAGTACTTC. It is translated as CASSHRRGMIQWKSTKNIQYF. V is TRBV23-1 and J is TRBJ2-4; the D gene is possibly TRBD1 (5 bases). TRBV23-1 is an open reading frame, and its role is uncertain. V lost 3 bases and J 2 bases, leaving 29 bases between the germline ends. CDR3 size: 21 residues.

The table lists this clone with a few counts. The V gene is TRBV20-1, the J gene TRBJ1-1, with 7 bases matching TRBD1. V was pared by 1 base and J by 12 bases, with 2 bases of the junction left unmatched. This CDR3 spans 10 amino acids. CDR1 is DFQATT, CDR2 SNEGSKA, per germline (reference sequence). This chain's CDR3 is CSARGQGPFF. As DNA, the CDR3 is TGCAGTGCTAGAGGACAGGGTCCTTTCTTT.

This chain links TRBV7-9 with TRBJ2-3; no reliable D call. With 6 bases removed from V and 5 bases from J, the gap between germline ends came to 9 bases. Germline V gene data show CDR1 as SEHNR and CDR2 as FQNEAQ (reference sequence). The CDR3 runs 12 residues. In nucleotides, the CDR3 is TGTGCCAGCAGGATTCAAGGAGATACGCAGTATTTT. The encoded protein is CASRIQGDTQYF.

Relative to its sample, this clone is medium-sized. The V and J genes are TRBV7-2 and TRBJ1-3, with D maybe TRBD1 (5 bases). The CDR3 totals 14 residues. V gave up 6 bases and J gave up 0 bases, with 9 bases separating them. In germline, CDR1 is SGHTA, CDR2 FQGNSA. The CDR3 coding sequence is TGTGCCAGCAGGCTGGGGCCCTCTGGAAACACCATATATTTT. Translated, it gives CASRLGPSGNTIYF.

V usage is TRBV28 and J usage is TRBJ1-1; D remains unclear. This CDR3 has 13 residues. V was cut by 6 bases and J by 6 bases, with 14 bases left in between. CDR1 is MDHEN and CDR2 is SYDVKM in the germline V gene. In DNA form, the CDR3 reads TGTGCCAGCAGGCCGCCGAGGGTTTCTGAAGCTTTCTTT. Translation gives CASRPPRVSEAFF.

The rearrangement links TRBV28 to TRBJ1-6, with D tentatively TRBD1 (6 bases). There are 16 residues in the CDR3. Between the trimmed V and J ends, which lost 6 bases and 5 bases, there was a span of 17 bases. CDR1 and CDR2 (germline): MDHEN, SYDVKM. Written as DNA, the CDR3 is TGTGCCAGCAGGACGACTGGAGGGGGGCATAATTCACCCCTCCACTTT. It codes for CASRTTGGGHNSPLHF.

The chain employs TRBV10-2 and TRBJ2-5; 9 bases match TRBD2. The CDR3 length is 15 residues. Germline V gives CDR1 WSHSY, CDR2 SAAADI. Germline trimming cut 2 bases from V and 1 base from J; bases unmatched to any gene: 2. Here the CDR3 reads CASSEPRGGQETQYF. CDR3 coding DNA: TGCGCCAGCAGTGAGCCGCGGGGGGGCCAAGAGACCCAGTACTTC.

The CDR3 DNA sequence: TGTGCCGCCCCCCCTGCGGCACTTCCCTCCTACGAGCAGTACTTC. Translated: CAAPPAALPSYEQYF. The V call is TRBV6-6, the J call TRBJ2-7; no clear D. Germline V CDR1 and CDR2: MNHNY, SVGAGI (reference sequence). V was pared by 11 bases and J by 0 bases, with 20 bases between. This CDR3 spans 15 amino acids.

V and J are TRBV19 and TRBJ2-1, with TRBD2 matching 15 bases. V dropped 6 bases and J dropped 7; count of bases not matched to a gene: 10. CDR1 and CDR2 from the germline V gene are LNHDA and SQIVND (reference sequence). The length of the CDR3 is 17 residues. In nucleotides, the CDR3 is TGTGCCAGTAGGCCGAGGACTAGCGGGAGGGCCGGGAATGAGCAGTTCTTC. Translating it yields CASRPRTSGRAGNEQFF.

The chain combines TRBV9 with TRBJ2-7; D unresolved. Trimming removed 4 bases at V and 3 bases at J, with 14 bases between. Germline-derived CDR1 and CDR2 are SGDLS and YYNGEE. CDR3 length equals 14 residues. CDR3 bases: TGTGCCAGCAGCCCCGGACGGGCGCGCTACGAGCAGTACTTC. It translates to CASSPGRARYEQYF.

CDR3: CASSPGTGGQPQHF. CDR3 DNA: TGTGCCAGCAGCCCCGGGACAGGGGGTCAGCCCCAGCATTTT. The V and J genes are TRBV7-2 and TRBJ1-5, with TRBD1 matching over 11 bases. With V trimmed by 5 bases and J by 6 bases, 3 bases remained unmatched. The germline CDR1 and CDR2 sequences are SGHTA and FQGNSA. This CDR3 contains 14 residues.

The chain's CDR3 is CASKPLHTDTQYF. CDR3 in DNA: TGTGCCAGCAAACCCCTCCACACAGATACGCAGTATTTT. The chain is built from TRBV7-9 and TRBJ2-3; D unclear. This CDR3 is built from 13 residues. CDR1 and CDR2 from the germline V gene are SEHNR and FQNEAQ (reference sequence). Between the trimmed V and J ends, which lost 7 bases and 2 bases, there was a span of 10 bases.

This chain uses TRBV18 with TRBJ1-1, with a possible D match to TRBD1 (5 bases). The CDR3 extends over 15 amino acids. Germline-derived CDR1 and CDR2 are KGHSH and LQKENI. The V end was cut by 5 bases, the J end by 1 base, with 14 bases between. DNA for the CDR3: TGTGCCAGCTCAGGGACTGGCTGGGGGAACACTGAAGCTTTCTTT. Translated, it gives CASSGTGWGNTEAFF.

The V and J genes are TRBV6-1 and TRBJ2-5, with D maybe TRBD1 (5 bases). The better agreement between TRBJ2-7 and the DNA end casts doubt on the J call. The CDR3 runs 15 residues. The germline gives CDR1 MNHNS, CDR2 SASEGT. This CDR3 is CASSESQGPSYEQYF. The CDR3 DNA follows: TGTGCCAGCAGTGAATCTCAGGGCCCTTCGTACGAGCAGTACTTC.

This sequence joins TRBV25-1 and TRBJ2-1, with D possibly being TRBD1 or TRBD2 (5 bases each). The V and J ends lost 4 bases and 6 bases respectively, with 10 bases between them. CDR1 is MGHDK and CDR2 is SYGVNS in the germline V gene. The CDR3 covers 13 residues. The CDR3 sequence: CASSVTGGNEQFF. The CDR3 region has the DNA TGTGCCAGCAGTGTCACAGGAGGCAATGAGCAGTTCTTC.

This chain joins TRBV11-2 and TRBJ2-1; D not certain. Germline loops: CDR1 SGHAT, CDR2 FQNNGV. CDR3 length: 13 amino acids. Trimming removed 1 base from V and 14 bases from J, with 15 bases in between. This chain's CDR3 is CASSLGGHIHEFF. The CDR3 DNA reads TGTGCCAGCAGCTTAGGCGGCCACATCCACGAGTTCTTC.

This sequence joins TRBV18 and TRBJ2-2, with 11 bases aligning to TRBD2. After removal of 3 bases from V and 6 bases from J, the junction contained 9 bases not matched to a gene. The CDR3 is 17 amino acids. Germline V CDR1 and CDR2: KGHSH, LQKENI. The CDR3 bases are TGTGCCAGCTCACCCTCGATAGCGGGGGGGCCCGCCGGGGAGCTGTTTTTT. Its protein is CASSPSIAGGPAGELFF.

This CDR3 is CASSFGRIASGEKLFF. DNA of the CDR3: TGTGCCAGCAGCTTTGGAAGAATAGCGAGTGGTGAAAAACTGTTTTTT. The V gene is TRBV7-2, the J gene TRBJ1-4; unclear D gene. This CDR3 is 16 amino acids long. The V end was cut by 3 bases, the J end by 7 bases, with 18 bases between. Germline values: CDR1 SGHTA, CDR2 FQGNSA.

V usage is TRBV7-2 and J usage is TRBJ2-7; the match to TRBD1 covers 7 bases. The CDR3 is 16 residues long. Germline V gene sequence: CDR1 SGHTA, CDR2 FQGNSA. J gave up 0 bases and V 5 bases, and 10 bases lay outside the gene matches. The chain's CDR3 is CASSTRDSLSSYEQYF. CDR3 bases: TGTGCCAGCAGCACCCGGGACAGTCTAAGCTCCTACGAGCAGTACTTC.

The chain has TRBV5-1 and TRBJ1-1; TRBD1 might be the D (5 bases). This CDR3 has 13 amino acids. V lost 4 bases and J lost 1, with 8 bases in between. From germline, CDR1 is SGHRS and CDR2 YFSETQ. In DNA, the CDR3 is TGCGCCAGCAGCGGACAATCGAACACTGAAGCTTTCTTT. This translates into CASSGQSNTEAFF.

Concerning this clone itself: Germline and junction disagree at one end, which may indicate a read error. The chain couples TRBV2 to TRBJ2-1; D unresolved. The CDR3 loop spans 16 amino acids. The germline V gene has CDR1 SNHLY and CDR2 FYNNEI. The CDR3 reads CASSVGALSSYNKQFF. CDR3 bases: TGTGCCAGCAGTGTAGGTGCGCTAAGCTCCTACAATAAGCAGTTCTTC.